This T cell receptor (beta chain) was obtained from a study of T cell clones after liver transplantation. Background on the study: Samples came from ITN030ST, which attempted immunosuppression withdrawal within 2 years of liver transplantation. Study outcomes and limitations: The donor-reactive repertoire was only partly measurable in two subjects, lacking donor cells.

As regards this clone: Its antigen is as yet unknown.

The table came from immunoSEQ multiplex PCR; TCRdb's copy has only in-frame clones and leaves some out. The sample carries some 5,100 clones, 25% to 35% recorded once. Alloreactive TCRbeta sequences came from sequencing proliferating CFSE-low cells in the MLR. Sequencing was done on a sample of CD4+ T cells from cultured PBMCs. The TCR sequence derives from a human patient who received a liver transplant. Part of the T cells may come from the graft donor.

The CDR3 DNA sequence: TGTGCCAGCAGTTTAAGGGGGGAGACCCAGTACTTC. This codes for CASSLRGETQYF. This rearrangement joins TRBV28 to TRBJ2-5; D possibly corresponds to TRBD1 (6 bases). The CDR3 length is 12 residues. The V gene's germline CDR1 is MDHEN and CDR2 SYDVKM. V shed 2 bases and J shed 5 bases, with 6 bases lying between them.